Listed here are 3 T cell receptor beta chains from one sample, sequenced in a study of blood T cell repertoires in COVID-19. Profiled with immunoSEQ multiplex PCR; TCRdb holds only in-frame clones, not every one. The sample holds 450,000 or so clones, roughly 89% seen once. The specimen sequenced was peripheral blood. Receptors originate from a man aged 18 to 30 with COVID-19, enrolled during active disease.

This chain uses TRBV4-1 with TRBJ1-2; no definite D call. Germline loops: CDR1 MGHRA, CDR2 YSYEKL. The V gene lost 5 bases and the J gene lost 2 bases, with 9 bases spanning the gap. This CDR3 comprises 13 residues. CDR3 in DNA: TGCGCCAGCAGCGCGACATACAACTATGGCTACACCTTC. This sequence encodes CASSATYNYGYTF.

The chain has TRBV10-1 and TRBJ1-6, with a tentative D call TRBD1 (6 bases). Germline CDR1 is WNHNN and CDR2 is SYGVQD (reference sequence). This CDR3 has 16 residues. V dropped 0 bases and J dropped 7 bases, with 13 bases sitting between them. CDR3 in DNA: TGCGCCAGCAGTGAGTCTTTCGGGCAGGGGAATTCACCCCTCCACTTT. As protein: CASSESFGQGNSPLHF.

The rearrangement joins TRBV5-5 to TRBJ1-5, with TRBD1 matching 7 bases. The V gene end was trimmed by 4 bases and the J gene end by 6 bases; junction bases not matched to a gene: 10. This CDR3 is built from 15 residues. Germline V CDR1 and CDR2: SGHKS, YYEKEE (reference sequence). CDR3 DNA sequence: TGTGCCAGCAGCCTATCAGGGGGGTCGGGTCAGCCCCAGCATTTT. Amino acid sequence: CASSLSGGSGQPQHF.